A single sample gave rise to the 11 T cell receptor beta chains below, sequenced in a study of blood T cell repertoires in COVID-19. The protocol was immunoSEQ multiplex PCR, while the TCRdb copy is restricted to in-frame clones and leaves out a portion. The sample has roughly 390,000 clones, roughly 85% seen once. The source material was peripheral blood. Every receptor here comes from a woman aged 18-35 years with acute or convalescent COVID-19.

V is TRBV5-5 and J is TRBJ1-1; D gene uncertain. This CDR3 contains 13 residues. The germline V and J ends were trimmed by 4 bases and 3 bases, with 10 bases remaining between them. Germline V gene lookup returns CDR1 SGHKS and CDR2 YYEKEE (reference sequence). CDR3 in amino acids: CASSLASDTEAFF. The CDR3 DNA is TGTGCCAGCAGCCTAGCATCGGACACTGAAGCTTTCTTT. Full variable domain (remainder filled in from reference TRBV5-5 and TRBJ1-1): DAGVTQSPTHLIKTRGQQVTLRCSPISGHKSVSWYQQVLGQGPQFIFQYYEKEERGRGNFPDRFSARQFPNYSSELNVNALLLGDSALYLCASSLASDTEAFFGQGTRLTVV.

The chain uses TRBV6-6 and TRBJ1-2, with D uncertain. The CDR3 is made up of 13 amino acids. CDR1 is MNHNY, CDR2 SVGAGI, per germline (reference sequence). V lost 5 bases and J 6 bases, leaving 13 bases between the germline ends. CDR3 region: CASSPPFANGYTF. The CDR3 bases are TGTGCCAGCAGTCCCCCCTTCGCGAATGGCTACACCTTC.

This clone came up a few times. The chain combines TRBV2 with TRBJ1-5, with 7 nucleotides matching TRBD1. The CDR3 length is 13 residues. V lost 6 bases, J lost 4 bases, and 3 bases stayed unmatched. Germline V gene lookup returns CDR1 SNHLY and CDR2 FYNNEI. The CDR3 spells CASRGTENQPQHF. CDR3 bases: TGTGCCAGCAGGGGGACAGAAAATCAGCCCCAGCATTTT.

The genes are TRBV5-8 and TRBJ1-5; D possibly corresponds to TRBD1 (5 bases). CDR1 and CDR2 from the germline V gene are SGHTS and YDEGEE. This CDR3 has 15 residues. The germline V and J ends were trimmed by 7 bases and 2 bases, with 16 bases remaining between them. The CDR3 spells CASSTGGNGNQPQHF. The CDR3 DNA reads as TGTGCCAGCTCAACCGGGGGGAATGGCAATCAGCCCCAGCATTTT. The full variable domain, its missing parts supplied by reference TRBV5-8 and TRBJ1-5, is EAGVTQSPTHLIKTRGQQATLRCSPISGHTSVYWYQQALGLGLQFLLWYDEGEERNRGNFPPRFSGRQFPNYSSELNVNALELEDSALYLCASSTGGNGNQPQHFGDGTRLSIL.

CDR3 amino acids: CASSQQGWGYEQYF. The CDR3 DNA sequence: TGCGCCAGCAGCCAACAGGGGTGGGGCTACGAGCAGTACTTC. The chain uses TRBV10-2 and TRBJ2-7; 7 positions agree with TRBD1. The V and J ends lost 6 bases and 3 bases, in that order; junction bases with no gene match: 8. The CDR3 totals 14 residues. Looked up from germline, CDR1 is WSHSY and CDR2 is SAAADI.

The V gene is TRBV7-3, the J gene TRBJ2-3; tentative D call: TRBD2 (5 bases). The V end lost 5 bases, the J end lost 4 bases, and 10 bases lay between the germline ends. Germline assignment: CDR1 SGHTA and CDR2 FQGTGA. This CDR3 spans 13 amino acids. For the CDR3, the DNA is TGTGCCAGCAGCGACGAGGGCGCAGATACGCAGTATTTT. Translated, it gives CASSDEGADTQYF.

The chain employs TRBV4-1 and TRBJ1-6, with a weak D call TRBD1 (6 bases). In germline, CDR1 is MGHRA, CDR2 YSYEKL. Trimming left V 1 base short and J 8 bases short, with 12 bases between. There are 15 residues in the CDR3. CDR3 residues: CASSQAWTDHSPLHF. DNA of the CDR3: TGCGCCAGCAGCCAAGCGTGGACAGACCATTCACCCCTCCACTTT.

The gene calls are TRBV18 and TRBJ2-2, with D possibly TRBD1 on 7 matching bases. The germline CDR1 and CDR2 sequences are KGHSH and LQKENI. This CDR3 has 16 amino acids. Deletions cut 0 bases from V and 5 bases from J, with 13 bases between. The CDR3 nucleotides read TGTGCCAGCTCACCACCCCAGGGGGGTCGGACCGGGGAGCTGTTTTTT. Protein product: CASSPPQGGRTGELFF.

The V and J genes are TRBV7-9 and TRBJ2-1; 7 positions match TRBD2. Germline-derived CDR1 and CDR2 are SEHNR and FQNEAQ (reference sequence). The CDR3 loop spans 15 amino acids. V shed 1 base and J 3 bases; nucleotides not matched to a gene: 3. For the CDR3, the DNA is TGTGCCAGCAGCTTAGTAGCGGGCAACTACAATGAGCAGTTCTTC. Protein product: CASSLVAGNYNEQFF.

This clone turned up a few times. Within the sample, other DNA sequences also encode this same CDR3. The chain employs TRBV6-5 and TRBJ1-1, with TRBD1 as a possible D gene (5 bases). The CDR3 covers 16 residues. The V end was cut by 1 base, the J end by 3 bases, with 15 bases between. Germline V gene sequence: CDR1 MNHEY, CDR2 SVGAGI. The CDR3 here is CASSYLSTGGDTEAFF. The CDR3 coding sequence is TGTGCCAGCAGTTACTTGTCCACAGGCGGGGACACTGAAGCTTTCTTT.

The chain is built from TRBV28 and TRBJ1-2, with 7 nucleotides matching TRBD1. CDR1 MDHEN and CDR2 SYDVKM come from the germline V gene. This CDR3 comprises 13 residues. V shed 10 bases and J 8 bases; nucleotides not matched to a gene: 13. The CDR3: CATLMGQTQGYTF. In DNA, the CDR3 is TGTGCCACCCTAATGGGACAGACGCAAGGCTACACCTTC.